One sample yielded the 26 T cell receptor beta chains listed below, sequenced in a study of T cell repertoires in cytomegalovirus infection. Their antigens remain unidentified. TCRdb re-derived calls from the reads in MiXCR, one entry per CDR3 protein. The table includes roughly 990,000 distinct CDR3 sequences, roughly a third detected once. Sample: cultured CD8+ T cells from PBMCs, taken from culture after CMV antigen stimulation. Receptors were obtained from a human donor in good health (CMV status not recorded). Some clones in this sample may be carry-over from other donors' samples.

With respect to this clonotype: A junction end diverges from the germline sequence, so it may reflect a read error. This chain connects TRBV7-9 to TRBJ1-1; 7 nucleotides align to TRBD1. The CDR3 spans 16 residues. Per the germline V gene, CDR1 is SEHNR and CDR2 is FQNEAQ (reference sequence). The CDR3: CTSSSTGEPMNTEAFF. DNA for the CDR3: TGTACCAGCAGCTCTACAGGGGAACCTATGAACACTGAAGCTTTCTTT.

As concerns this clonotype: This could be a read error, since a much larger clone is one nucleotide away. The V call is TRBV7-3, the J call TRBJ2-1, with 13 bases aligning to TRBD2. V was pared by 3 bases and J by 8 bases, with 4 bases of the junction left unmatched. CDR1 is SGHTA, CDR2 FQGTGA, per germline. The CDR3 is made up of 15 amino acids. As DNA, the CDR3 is TGTGCCAGCAGCTTTACTAGCGGGGGGGCCGATGAGCAGTTCTTC. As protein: CASSFTSGGADEQFF.

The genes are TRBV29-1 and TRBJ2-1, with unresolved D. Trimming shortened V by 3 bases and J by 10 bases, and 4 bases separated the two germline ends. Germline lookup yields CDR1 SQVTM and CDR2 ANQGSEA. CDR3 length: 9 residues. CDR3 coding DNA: TGCAGCGTTGAGGAGGAGCAGTTCTTC. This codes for CSVEEEQFF.

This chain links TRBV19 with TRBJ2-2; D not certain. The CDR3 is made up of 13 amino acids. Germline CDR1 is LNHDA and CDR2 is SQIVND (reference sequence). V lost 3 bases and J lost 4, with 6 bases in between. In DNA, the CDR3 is TGTGCCAGTAGTATGTTGGGCACCGGGGAGCTGTTTTTT. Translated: CASSMLGTGELFF.

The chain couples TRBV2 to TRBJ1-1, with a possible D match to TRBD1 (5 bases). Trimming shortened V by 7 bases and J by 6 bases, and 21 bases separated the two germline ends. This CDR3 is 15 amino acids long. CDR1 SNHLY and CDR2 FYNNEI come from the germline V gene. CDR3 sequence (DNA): TGTGCCAGCACTACGAACCCTGACAGACTCGCTGAAGCTTTCTTT. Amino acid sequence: CASTTNPDRLAEAFF.

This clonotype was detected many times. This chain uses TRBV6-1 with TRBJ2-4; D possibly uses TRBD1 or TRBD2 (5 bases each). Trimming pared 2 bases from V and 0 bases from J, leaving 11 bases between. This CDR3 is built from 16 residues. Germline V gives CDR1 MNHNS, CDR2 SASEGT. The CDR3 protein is CASSEFLGVAKNIQYF. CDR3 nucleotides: TGTGCCAGCAGTGAATTCCTGGGGGTAGCCAAAAACATTCAGTACTTC.

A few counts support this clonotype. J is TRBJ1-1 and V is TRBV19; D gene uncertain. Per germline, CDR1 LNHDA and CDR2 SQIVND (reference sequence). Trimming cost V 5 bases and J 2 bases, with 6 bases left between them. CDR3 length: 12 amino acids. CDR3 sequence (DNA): TGTGCCAGTAGTCCGGCCAACACTGAAGCTTTCTTT. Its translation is CASSPANTEAFF.

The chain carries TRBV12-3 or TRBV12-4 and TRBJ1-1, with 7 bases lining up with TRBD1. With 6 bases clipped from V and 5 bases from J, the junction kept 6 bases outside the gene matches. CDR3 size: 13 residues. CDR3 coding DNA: TGTGCCAGCAGAGGGGGCATCGGGACTGAAGCTTTCTTT. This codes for CASRGGIGTEAFF.

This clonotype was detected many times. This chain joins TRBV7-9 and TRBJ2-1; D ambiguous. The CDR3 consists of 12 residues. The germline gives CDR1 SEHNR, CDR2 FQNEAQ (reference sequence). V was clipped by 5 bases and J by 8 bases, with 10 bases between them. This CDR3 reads CASSPSDYEQFF. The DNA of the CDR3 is TGTGCCAGCAGCCCCAGTGATTATGAGCAGTTCTTC.

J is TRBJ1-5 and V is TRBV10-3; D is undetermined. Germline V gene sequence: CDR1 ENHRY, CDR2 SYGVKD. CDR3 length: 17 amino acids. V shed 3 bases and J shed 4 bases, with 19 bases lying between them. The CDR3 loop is CAISDHRRDSSNQPQHF. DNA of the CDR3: TGTGCCATCAGTGACCACCGACGGGATAGCAGTAATCAGCCCCAGCATTTT.

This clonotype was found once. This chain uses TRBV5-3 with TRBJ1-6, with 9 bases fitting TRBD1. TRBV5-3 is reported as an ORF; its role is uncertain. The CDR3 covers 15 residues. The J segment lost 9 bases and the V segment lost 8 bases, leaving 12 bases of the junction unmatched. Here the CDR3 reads CASSRGQGDISPLHF. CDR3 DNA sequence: TGTGCCAGCAGCCGGGGACAGGGCGATATTTCACCCCTCCACTTT.

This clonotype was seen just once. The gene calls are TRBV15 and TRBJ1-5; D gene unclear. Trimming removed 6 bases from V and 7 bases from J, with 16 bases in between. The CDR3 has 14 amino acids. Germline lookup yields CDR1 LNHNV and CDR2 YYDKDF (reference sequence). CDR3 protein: CATSTRNDAQPQHF. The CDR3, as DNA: TGTGCCACCAGTACTAGGAACGATGCGCAGCCCCAGCATTTT. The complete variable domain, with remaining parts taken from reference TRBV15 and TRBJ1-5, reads DAMVIQNPRYQVTQFGKPVTLSCSQTLNHNVMYWYQQKSSQAPKLLFHYYDKDFNNEADTPDNFQSRRPNTSFCFLDIRSPGLGDTAMYLCATSTRNDAQPQHFGDGTRLSIL.

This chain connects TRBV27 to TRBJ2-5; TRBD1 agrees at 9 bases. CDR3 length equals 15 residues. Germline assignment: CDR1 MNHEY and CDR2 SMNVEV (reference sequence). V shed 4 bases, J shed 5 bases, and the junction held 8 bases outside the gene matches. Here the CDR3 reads CASSYWTGAGETQYF. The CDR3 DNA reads TGTGCCAGCAGTTACTGGACAGGGGCGGGGGAGACCCAGTACTTC.

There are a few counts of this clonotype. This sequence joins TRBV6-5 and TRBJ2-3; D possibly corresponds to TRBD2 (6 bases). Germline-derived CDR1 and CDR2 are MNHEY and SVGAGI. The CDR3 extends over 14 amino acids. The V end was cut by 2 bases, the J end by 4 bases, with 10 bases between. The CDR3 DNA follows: TGTGCCAGCAGTTACGGGGGACTTGCAGATACGCAGTATTTT. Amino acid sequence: CASSYGGLADTQYF.

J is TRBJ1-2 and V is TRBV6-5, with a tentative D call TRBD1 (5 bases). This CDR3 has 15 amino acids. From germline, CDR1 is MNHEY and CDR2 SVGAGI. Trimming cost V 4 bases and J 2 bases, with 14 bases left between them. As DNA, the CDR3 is TGTGCCAGCAGTTTTACGACAGATGGCAACTATGGCTACACCTTC. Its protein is CASSFTTDGNYGYTF.

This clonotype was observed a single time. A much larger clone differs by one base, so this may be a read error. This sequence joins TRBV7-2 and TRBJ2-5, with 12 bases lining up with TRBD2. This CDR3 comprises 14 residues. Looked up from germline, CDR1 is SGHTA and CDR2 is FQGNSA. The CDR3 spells CSSRTSGEQETQYF. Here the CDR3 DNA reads TGTTCCAGCAGGACTAGCGGGGAACAAGAGACCCAGTACTTC.

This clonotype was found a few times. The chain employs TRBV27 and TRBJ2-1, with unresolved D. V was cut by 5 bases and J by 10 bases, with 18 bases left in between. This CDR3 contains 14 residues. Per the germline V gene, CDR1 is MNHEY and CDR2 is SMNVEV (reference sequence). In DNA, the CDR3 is TGTGCCAGCAGTCCCTCCAGCAAAGGTGTGGAGCAGTTCTTC. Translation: CASSPSSKGVEQFF.

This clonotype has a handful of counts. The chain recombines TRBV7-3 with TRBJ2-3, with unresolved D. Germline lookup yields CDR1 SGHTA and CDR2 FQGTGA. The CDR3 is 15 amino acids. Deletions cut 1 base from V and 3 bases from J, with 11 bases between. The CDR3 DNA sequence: TGTGCCAGCAGCTTAATTCGGGCCAAAACAGATACGCAGTATTTT. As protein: CASSLIRAKTDTQYF.

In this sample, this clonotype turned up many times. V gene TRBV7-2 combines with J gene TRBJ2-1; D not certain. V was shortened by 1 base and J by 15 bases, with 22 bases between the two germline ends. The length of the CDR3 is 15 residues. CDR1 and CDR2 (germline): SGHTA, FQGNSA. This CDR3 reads CASSLEVFGMEYPFF. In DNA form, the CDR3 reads TGTGCCAGCAGCTTAGAAGTTTTTGGGATGGAGTATCCGTTCTTC. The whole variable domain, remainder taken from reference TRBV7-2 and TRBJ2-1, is GAGVSQSPSNKVTEKGKDVELRCDPISGHTALYWYRQSLGQGLEFLIYFQGNSAPDKSGLPSDRFSAERTGGSVSTLTIQRTQQEDSAVYLCASSLEVFGMEYPFFGPGTRLTVL.

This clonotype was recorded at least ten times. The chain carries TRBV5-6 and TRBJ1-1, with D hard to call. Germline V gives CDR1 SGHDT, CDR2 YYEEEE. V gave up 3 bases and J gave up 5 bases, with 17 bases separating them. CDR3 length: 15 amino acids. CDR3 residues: CASSSGPDPVTEAFF. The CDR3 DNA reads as TGTGCCAGCAGCTCAGGCCCGGACCCCGTAACTGAAGCTTTCTTT.

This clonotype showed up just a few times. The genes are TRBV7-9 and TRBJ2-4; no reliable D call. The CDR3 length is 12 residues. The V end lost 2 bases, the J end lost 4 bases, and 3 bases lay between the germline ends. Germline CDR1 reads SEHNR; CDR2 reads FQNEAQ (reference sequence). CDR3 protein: CASSLNKNIQYF. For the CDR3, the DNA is TGTGCCAGCAGCTTAAATAAAAACATTCAGTACTTC.

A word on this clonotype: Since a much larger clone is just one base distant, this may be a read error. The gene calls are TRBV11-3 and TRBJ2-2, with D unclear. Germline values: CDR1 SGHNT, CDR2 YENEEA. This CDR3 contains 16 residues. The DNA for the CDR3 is TGTGTCAGCAGCTTAGGTCAGACATCGAACACCGGGGAGCTGTTTTTT. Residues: CVSSLGQTSNTGELFF.

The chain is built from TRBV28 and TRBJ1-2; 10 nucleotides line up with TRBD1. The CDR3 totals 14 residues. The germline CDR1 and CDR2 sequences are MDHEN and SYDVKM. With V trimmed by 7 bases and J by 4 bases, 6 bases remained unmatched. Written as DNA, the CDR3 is TGTGCCAGCACCGTGGGACAGGGGATCTATGGCTACACCTTC. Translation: CASTVGQGIYGYTF.

CDR3 coding DNA: TGCGCCAGCAGCCAAGATTTAGGGTGGAGCAATGAGCAGTTCTTC. Translating it yields CASSQDLGWSNEQFF. The rearrangement links TRBV4-3 to TRBJ2-1; D not resolved. Germline values: CDR1 LGHNA, CDR2 YSLEER. CDR3 length: 15 residues. V lost 0 bases and J lost 6, with 12 bases in between.

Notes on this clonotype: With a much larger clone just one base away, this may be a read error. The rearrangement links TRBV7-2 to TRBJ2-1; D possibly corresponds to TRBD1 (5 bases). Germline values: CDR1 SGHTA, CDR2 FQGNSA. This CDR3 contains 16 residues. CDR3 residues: CVSSFWTNRRYNEQFF. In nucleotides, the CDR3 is TGTGTCAGCAGCTTCTGGACAAATCGCCGCTACAATGAGCAGTTCTTC. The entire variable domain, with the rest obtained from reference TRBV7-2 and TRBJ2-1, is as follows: GAGVSQSPSNKVTEKGKDVELRCDPISGHTALYWYRQSLGQGLEFLIYFQGNSAPDKSGLPSDRFSAERTGGSVSTLTIQRTQQEDSAVYLCVSSFWTNRRYNEQFFGPGTRLTVL.

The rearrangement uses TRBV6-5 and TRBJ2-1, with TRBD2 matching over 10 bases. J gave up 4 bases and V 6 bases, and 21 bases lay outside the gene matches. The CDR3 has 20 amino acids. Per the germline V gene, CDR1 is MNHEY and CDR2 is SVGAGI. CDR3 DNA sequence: TGTGCCAGCAGCGGGCCCGGACAGGCGCTAGGACTAGCGGATTACAATGAGCAGTTCTTC. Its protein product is CASSGPGQALGLADYNEQFF.